The 17 T cell receptor beta chains below were found in one sample sequenced in a study of T cell responses to AZD1222 COVID-19 vaccine (dated by TCRdb to the early 2020s). Taken with the paper, the label for time point translates to: baseline before first vaccination. Libraries were constructed by the immunoSEQ multiplex PCR assay. TCRdb obtained this table from immuneACCESS and retained in-frame rearrangements with V and J assigned. These tables miss some clones; where compared with another copy, unresolved V genes account for less than half of the shortfall, and the remainder is unexplained. This sample gives 90,000 or so clones in total; around 90% of them show up just once. The ten largest clones take up 15% to 20% of the sample. The specimen was peripheral blood, collected on day 0 of AZD1222 vaccination. These receptors all stem from an adult in good health.

The chain has TRBV5-1 and TRBJ2-5; no clear D. V was trimmed by 0 bases and J by 5 bases, leaving 14 bases between them. Germline lookup yields CDR1 SGHRS and CDR2 YFSETQ. The CDR3 length is 15 residues. CDR3 amino acids: CASSLGLLARETQYF. The CDR3 DNA sequence: TGCGCCAGCAGCTTGGGACTCTTGGCGAGGGAGACCCAGTACTTC.

The gene calls are TRBV2 and TRBJ1-4; TRBD1 might be the D (5 bases). The germline V and J ends were trimmed by 2 bases and 14 bases, with 18 bases remaining between them. CDR3 length: 14 amino acids. Germline CDR1 SNHLY, CDR2 FYNNEI. The CDR3 DNA follows: TGTGCCAGCAGTGAATGGAGGGGTGGACGGGGCCTGTTTTTT. This codes for CASSEWRGGRGLFF.

The chain joins TRBV6-4 to TRBJ2-7, with 8 bases matching TRBD1. V shed 3 bases, J shed 6 bases, and the junction held 13 bases outside the gene matches. In germline, CDR1 is MRHNA, CDR2 SNTAGT. There are 16 residues in the CDR3. The CDR3 reads CASSEVGTGDLSEQYF. CDR3 nucleotides: TGTGCCAGCAGTGAGGTTGGGACAGGAGACCTCAGCGAGCAGTACTTC.

The V gene is TRBV19, the J gene TRBJ2-3; perhaps D is TRBD1 or TRBD2 (5 bases each). Germline assignment: CDR1 LNHDA and CDR2 SQIVND (reference sequence). Trimming removed 7 bases from V and 0 bases from J, with 11 bases in between. This CDR3 is built from 14 residues. In DNA form, the CDR3 reads TGTGCCAGTAACCGGGACCCGAGCACAGATACGCAGTATTTT. Translation: CASNRDPSTDTQYF.

This chain connects TRBV28 to TRBJ1-2, with TRBD1 identical over 10 bases. The CDR3 length is 12 residues. Germline CDR1 and CDR2: MDHEN and SYDVKM. The J segment lost 8 bases and the V segment lost 11 bases, leaving 8 bases of the junction unmatched. CDR3 nucleotide sequence: TGTGCCTTTCCGGGACAGGGGTCCGGCTACACCTTC. Translation: CAFPGQGSGYTF.

This sequence joins TRBV19 and TRBJ1-1; possible D gene TRBD1, 5 bases. This CDR3 contains 13 residues. V lost 10 bases and J lost 0, with 12 bases in between. CDR1 LNHDA and CDR2 SQIVND come from the germline V gene (reference sequence). DNA for the CDR3: TGTGCCACCGAGGGGCACATGAACACTGAAGCTTTCTTT. Its translation: CATEGHMNTEAFF. The full variable domain, in which reference TRBV19 and TRBJ1-1 provide the parts outside the CDR3, is DGGITQSPKYLFRKEGQNVTLSCEQNLNHDAMYWYRQDPGQGLRLIYYSQIVNDFQKGDIAEGYSVSREKKESFPLTVTSAQKNPTAFYLCATEGHMNTEAFFGQGTRLTVV.

The chain has TRBV19 and TRBJ2-4; the D gene is possibly TRBD1 (6 bases). Germline CDR1 is LNHDA and CDR2 is SQIVND (reference sequence). With 3 bases removed from V and 1 base from J, the gap between germline ends came to 10 bases. This CDR3 spans 15 amino acids. The CDR3 reads CASSIRGGAKNIQYF. CDR3 nucleotides: TGTGCCAGTAGTATCCGAGGGGGTGCCAAAAACATTCAGTACTTC.

The rearrangement joins TRBV6-5 to TRBJ1-2; D unresolved. V gave up 6 bases and J gave up 0 bases, with 8 bases separating them. In germline, CDR1 is MNHEY, CDR2 SVGAGI. This CDR3 has 13 amino acids. CDR3 in amino acids: CASRPITNYGYTF. The CDR3 bases are TGTGCCAGCAGACCGATCACTAACTATGGCTACACCTTC.

V is TRBV14 and J is TRBJ1-1, with 7 bases aligning to TRBD1. The CDR3 extends over 14 amino acids. Trimming at V came to 1 base and at J to 6 bases, leaving 5 bases not matched to a gene. Germline loops: CDR1 SGHDN, CDR2 FVKESK. This CDR3 is CASSQVRTGAEAFF. CDR3 in DNA: TGTGCCAGCAGCCAAGTTAGGACAGGAGCTGAAGCTTTCTTT.

This chain links TRBV6-5 with TRBJ2-7; 12 nucleotides match TRBD1. This CDR3 has 13 amino acids. Germline V gene sequence: CDR1 MNHEY, CDR2 SVGAGI. The ends lost 6 bases at V and 5 bases at J; junction bases unmatched: 2. The CDR3 protein is CASRGQGAHEQYF. The CDR3 nucleotides read TGTGCCAGCAGGGGACAGGGGGCCCACGAGCAGTACTTC.

The DNA for the CDR3 is TGTGCCAGCAGCTCACTTCGTGGGCTGGGGGCTAACTCTGGAAACACCATATATTTT. Translating gives CASSSLRGLGANSGNTIYF. The chain uses TRBV7-9 and TRBJ1-3; possible D gene TRBD1, 6 bases. V was trimmed by 4 bases and J by 0 bases, leaving 22 bases between them. CDR3 length: 19 residues. Germline V gene lookup returns CDR1 SEHNR and CDR2 FQNEAQ (reference sequence).

The chain recombines TRBV12-3 or TRBV12-4 with TRBJ2-7; D call uncertain. The CDR3 length is 13 residues. The V end was cut by 2 bases, the J end by 1 base, with 6 bases between. The CDR3 nucleotides read TGTGCCAGCAGTTTAAGCCGATCCTACGAGCAGTACTTC. Translating it yields CASSLSRSYEQYF.

The chain links TRBV10-3 to TRBJ1-5, with 11 positions matching TRBD1. Trimming took 8 bases from V and 5 from J; bases not matched to a gene: 5. CDR1 is ENHRY, CDR2 SYGVKD, per germline. The CDR3 has 14 residues. CDR3 DNA sequence: TGTGCCATCTCCGGACAGGGGGCGGATCAGCCCCAGCATTTT. Its translation is CAISGQGADQPQHF.

The rearrangement uses TRBV30 and TRBJ2-7; D is ambiguous. The CDR3 sequence is 15 residues long. Germline V gene sequence: CDR1 GTSNPN, CDR2 SVGIG (reference sequence). Trimming removed 2 bases from V and 0 bases from J, with 14 bases in between. CDR3 in DNA: TGTGCCTGGAGTCCGGACCCAACCGGCTCCTACGAGCAGTACTTC. This translates into CAWSPDPTGSYEQYF.

V usage is TRBV27 and J usage is TRBJ1-4; D is perhaps TRBD1 (5 bases). This CDR3 is 14 amino acids long. V gave up 5 bases and J gave up 6 bases, with 13 bases separating them. Germline-derived CDR1 and CDR2 are MNHEY and SMNVEV (reference sequence). CDR3 sequence (DNA): TGTGCCAGCAGTCTAGGTGGAGGGGATGAAAAACTGTTTTTT. It specifies CASSLGGGDEKLFF. Filled out from reference TRBV27 and TRBJ1-4, the complete variable domain reads EAQVTQNPRYLITVTGKKLTVTCSQNMNHEYMSWYRQDPGLGLRQIYYSMNVEVTDKGDVPEGYKVSRKEKRNFPLILESPSPNQTSLYFCASSLGGGDEKLFFGSGTQLSVL.

The chain carries TRBV11-2 and TRBJ2-1; D gene uncertain. Trimming took off 1 base at V and 7 bases at J, with 8 bases between the two ends. Germline lookup yields CDR1 SGHAT and CDR2 FQNNGV. CDR3 length: 13 amino acids. DNA for the CDR3: TGTGCCAGCAGCTTAGCCGCAAAGAATGAGCAGTTCTTC. Translating it yields CASSLAAKNEQFF. The variable domain in full, completed from reference TRBV11-2 and TRBJ2-1, reads EAGVAQSPRYKIIEKRQSVAFWCNPISGHATLYWYQQILGQGPKLLIQFQNNGVVDDSQLPKDRFSAERLKGVDSTLKIQPAKLEDSAVYLCASSLAAKNEQFFGPGTRLTVL.

V and J are TRBV5-4 and TRBJ1-6; no clear D. V was cut by 5 bases and J by 3 bases, with 18 bases left in between. This CDR3 has 17 amino acids. The germline CDR1 and CDR2 sequences are SGHNT and YYREEE (reference sequence). CDR3 nucleotides: TGTGCCAGCAGTTCCTCCCATTCCGGGCACTATAATTCACCCCTCCACTTT. It translates to CASSSSHSGHYNSPLHF.